A single T cell receptor (beta chain) is shown here with its context. Its antigen is undetermined. CDR3 length: 15 residues. Trimming pared 8 bases from V and 5 bases from J, leaving 21 bases between. Germline CDR1 and CDR2: ENHRY and SYGVKD. This sample is drawn from a study of chemoradiotherapy in HPV16-positive cancers. Study results and limitations: Candidate HPV-specific clones and E7-related TCR motifs grew in tumor during treatment. For HPV16-positive patients, expanding HPV-responsive T cells associated with longer recurrence-free survival.

Using immunoSEQ multiplex PCR, the repertoire was profiled, and TCRdb retains in-frame clones only, with some absent. The sample yields about 67,000 clones, approximately 91% seen once. This chain links TRBV10-3 with TRBJ1-2; D gene unclear. This TCR derives from a human donor with HPV-associated anogenital cancer. The sample here was blood, taken from a patient who underwent chemoradiotherapy. The DNA of the CDR3 is TGTGCCATCGGGGTCCCGGCAGAGACCCCGTATGGCTACACCTTC. Amino acid sequence: CAIGVPAETPYGYTF.